These 13 T cell receptor beta chains were sequenced from one sample in a study of blood T cell repertoires in COVID-19. Repertoires were generated with immunoSEQ multiplex PCR, while TCRdb's copy carries only in-frame clones and drops some. This table has about 320,000 clones, about 92% appearing once. Input material: PBMCs or T cells enriched from blood (not recorded which). Receptors were obtained from a man in his fifties or sixties who had recovered from COVID-19.

The chain joins TRBV18 to TRBJ1-5; 8 bases line up with TRBD1. From germline, CDR1 is KGHSH and CDR2 LQKENI. Germline trimming cut 5 bases from V and 7 bases from J; bases unmatched to any gene: 10. The CDR3 covers 15 residues. CDR3: CASSEMTGAGQPQHF. CDR3 nucleotides: TGTGCCAGCTCAGAAATGACAGGGGCTGGACAGCCCCAGCATTTT. Based on the CDR3 plus reference TRBV18 and TRBJ1-5, the full variable domain is NAGVMQNPRHLVRRRGQEARLRCSPMKGHSHVYWYRQLPEEGLKFMVYLQKENIIDESGMPKERFSAEFPKEGPSILRIQQVVRGDSAAYFCASSEMTGAGQPQHFGDGTRLSIL.

Here the CDR3 reads CASSSSVKHSGNTIYF. The CDR3 DNA reads as TGTGCCAGCAGCTCAAGTGTAAAGCATTCTGGAAACACCATATATTTT. This chain uses TRBV9 with TRBJ1-3; D gene uncertain. Germline CDR1 SGDLS, CDR2 YYNGEE. The CDR3 consists of 16 residues. The ends were cut back, 4 bases at V and 1 base at J, with 15 bases in the middle.

Worth noting for this clone: The sample holds other DNA sequences that translate to the same CDR3. J is TRBJ1-6 and V is TRBV5-1; 9 nucleotides match TRBD1. The germline gives CDR1 SGHRS, CDR2 YFSETQ. CDR3 size: 15 residues. After removal of 0 bases from V and 8 bases from J, the junction contained 3 bases not matched to a gene. The CDR3 reads CASSLAGQGYSPLHF. CDR3 coding DNA: TGCGCCAGCAGCTTGGCGGGACAGGGATATTCACCCCTCCACTTT.

The chain employs TRBV4-3 and TRBJ1-5; maybe TRBD1 (6 bases). With 0 bases removed from V and 4 bases from J, the gap between germline ends came to 7 bases. This CDR3 region has 14 residues. Germline V CDR1 and CDR2: LGHNA, YSLEER. The CDR3 loop is CASSQDDRNQPQHF. The DNA for the CDR3 is TGCGCCAGCAGCCAAGATGACAGGAATCAGCCCCAGCATTTT.

The DNA of the CDR3 is TGTGCCAGCAGCTGGGGAGGGCCAGAAAGCTCCTACAATGAGCAGTTCTTC. Its protein product is CASSWGGPESSYNEQFF. The genes are TRBV5-4 and TRBJ2-1; 7 bases are shared with TRBD2. The CDR3 totals 17 residues. V shed 3 bases and J 0 bases; nucleotides not matched to a gene: 9. From germline, CDR1 is SGHNT and CDR2 YYREEE (reference sequence).

The chain employs TRBV5-5 and TRBJ1-5; possible D gene TRBD1, 6 bases. V was shortened by 4 bases and J by 0 bases, with 11 bases between the two germline ends. This CDR3 has 15 amino acids. The germline CDR1 and CDR2 sequences are SGHKS and YYEKEE (reference sequence). In DNA form, the CDR3 reads TGTGCCAGCAGCCTAGGGGGTTATAGCAATCAGCCCCAGCATTTT. Its translation: CASSLGGYSNQPQHF.

DNA of the CDR3: TGTGCCAGCAGCTTAGTCCCCCGAACCTCTAGCGGAATCGGGGGGGGCTACAATGAGCAGTTCTTC. This sequence encodes CASSLVPRTSSGIGGGYNEQFF. V usage is TRBV7-6 and J usage is TRBJ2-1; 8 bases are a match to TRBD2. The ends lost 1 base at V and 3 bases at J; junction bases unmatched: 23. The germline V gene encodes CDR1 SGHVS and CDR2 FNYEAQ. The CDR3 is 22 residues long.

The J gene is TRBJ2-5, the V gene TRBV2, with 7 bases aligning to TRBD2. This CDR3 spans 15 amino acids. Germline loops: CDR1 SNHLY, CDR2 FYNNEI. V gave up 3 bases and J gave up 6 bases; unmatched junction bases: 10. For the CDR3, the DNA is TGTGCCAGCAGTGATCTAGCGGTTGGGTCAAAGACCCAGTACTTC. Its protein is CASSDLAVGSKTQYF.

The chain combines TRBV6-6 with TRBJ1-5; 7 bases match TRBD1. V gave up 6 bases and J gave up 4 bases; unmatched junction bases: 9. The CDR3 covers 15 residues. Germline V CDR1 and CDR2: MNHNY, SVGAGI (reference sequence). CDR3 amino acids: CASRDTGTENQPQHF. In nucleotides, the CDR3 is TGTGCCAGCAGGGACACCGGGACAGAGAATCAGCCCCAGCATTTT.

This clone has just one count. This chain links TRBV6-5 with TRBJ1-2; D remains unclear. The CDR3 contains 13 residues. V was pared by 2 bases and J by 4 bases, with 8 bases between. Germline loops: CDR1 MNHEY, CDR2 SVGAGI. This chain's CDR3 is CASSYGRAYGYTF. As DNA, the CDR3 is TGTGCCAGCAGTTACGGGAGGGCCTATGGCTACACCTTC.

The J gene is TRBJ1-4, the V gene TRBV7-9; no firm D call. V shed 4 bases and J shed 8 bases, with 5 bases lying between them. The CDR3 covers 11 residues. From germline, CDR1 is SEHNR and CDR2 FQNEAQ (reference sequence). CDR3 DNA: TGTGCCAGCAGCTCGAGAGAAAAACTGTTTTTT. This codes for CASSSREKLFF.

The chain has TRBV3-1 (or the pseudogene TRBV3-2) and TRBJ1-4; D unclear. Trimming cost V 1 base and J 3 bases, with 9 bases left between them. The CDR3 loop spans 15 amino acids. Germline assignment: CDR1 LGHDT and CDR2 YNNKEL (reference sequence). The CDR3 is CASSQVWEPNEKLFF. CDR3 bases: TGTGCCAGCAGCCAAGTATGGGAGCCTAATGAAAAACTGTTTTTT.

The sample holds one count of this clone. This chain joins TRBV11-2 and TRBJ1-3, with unresolved D. Per the germline V gene, CDR1 is SGHAT and CDR2 is FQNNGV. Deletions cut 6 bases from V and 4 bases from J, with 7 bases between. This CDR3 is 12 amino acids long. Here the CDR3 reads CASSSAGNTIYF. CDR3 coding DNA: TGTGCCAGCAGTTCAGCGGGAAACACCATATATTTT.